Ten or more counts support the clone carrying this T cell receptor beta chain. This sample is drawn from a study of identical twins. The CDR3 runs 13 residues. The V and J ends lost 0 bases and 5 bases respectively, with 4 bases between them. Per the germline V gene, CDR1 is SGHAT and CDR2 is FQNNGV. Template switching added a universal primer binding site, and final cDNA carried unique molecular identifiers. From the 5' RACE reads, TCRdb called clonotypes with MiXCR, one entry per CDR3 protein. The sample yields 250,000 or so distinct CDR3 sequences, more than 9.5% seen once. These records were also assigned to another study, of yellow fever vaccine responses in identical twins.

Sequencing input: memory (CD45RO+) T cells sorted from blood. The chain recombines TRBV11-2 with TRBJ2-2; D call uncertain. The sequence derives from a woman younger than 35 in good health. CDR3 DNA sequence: TGTGCCAGCAGCTTAGAACGGACCGGGGAGCTGTTTTTT. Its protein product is CASSLERTGELFF. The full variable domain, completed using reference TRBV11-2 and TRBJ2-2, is EAGVAQSPRYKIIEKRQSVAFWCNPISGHATLYWYQQILGQGPKLLIQFQNNGVVDDSQLPKDRFSAERLKGVDSTLKIQPAKLEDSAVYLCASSLERTGELFFGEGSRLTVL.